This TCR beta chain was profiled in a study of T cell repertoires in cytomegalovirus infection. TCRdb reprocessed the reads with MiXCR, giving one entry per CDR3 protein. The repertoire holds about 480,000 distinct CDR3 sequences, with 30% to 40% as singletons. The length of the CDR3 is 16 residues. Germline V CDR1 and CDR2: SGHTA, FQGNSA. Germline trimming cut 5 bases from V and 3 bases from J; bases unmatched to any gene: 9. The sample holds many counts of this clonotype. What it binds is unknown. V and J are TRBV7-2 and TRBJ2-5; 10 nucleotides agree with TRBD2. The origin of this receptor is a human donor in good health (CMV status not recorded). Some clones in this sample may be carry-over from other donors' samples. Specimen: cultured PBMCs, collected from culture after CMV antigen stimulation. DNA for the CDR3: TGTGCCAGCAGCCCCACACTTACTAGCGGGAAAGAGACCCAGTACTTC. This encodes CASSPTLTSGKETQYF. Combining the CDR3 with reference TRBV7-2 and TRBJ2-5 gives the whole variable domain GAGVSQSPSNKVTEKGKDVELRCDPISGHTALYWYRQSLGQGLEFLIYFQGNSAPDKSGLPSDRFSAERTGGSVSTLTIQRTQQEDSAVYLCASSPTLTSGKETQYFGPGTRLLVL.